This T cell receptor (beta chain) was obtained from a study of blood T cell repertoires in COVID-19. Looking at the study overall: Spain, Italy and the United States supplied samples that represented acute and convalescent COVID-19.

Seattle's enrolled individuals joined amid active infection and were then monitored longitudinally. Method: immunoSEQ multiplex PCR; TCRdb's copy keeps in-frame clones and lacks some. The sample includes 250,000 to 400,000 clones, around 90% seen only once; the top ten take 2.9%. The receptor was derived from a woman in her 30s with COVID-19, enrolled during active disease. Source material: peripheral blood.

The CDR3 sequence is CASGGQRTEAFF. CDR3 DNA sequence: TGTGCCAGCGGGGGACAACGAACTGAAGCTTTCTTT. V is TRBV28 and J is TRBJ1-1, with D possibly being TRBD1 (6 bases). V lost 8 bases, J lost 5 bases, and 12 bases lay in between. The germline CDR1 and CDR2 sequences are MDHEN and SYDVKM. The CDR3 spans 12 residues.